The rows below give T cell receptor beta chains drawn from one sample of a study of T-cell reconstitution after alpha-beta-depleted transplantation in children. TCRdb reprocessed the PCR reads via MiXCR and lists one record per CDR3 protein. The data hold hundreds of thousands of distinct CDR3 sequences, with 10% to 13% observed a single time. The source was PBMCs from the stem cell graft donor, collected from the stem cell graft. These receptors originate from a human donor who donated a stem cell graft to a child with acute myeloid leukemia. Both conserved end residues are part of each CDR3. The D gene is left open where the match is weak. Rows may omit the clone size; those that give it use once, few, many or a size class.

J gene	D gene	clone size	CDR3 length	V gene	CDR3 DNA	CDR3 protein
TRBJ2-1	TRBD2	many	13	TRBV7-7	TGTGCTAGCAGCTTAGTCGCGGGAGGTGAGCAGTTCTTC	CASSLVAGGEQFF
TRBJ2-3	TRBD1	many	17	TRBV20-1	TGCAGTGCTAGAAGTCTCCCGGGACAGGGGGTTACAGATACGCAGTATTTT	CSARSLPGQGVTDTQYF
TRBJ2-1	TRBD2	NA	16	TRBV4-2	TGTGCCAGCAGCCAAGAAAGGACTAGCGGACATAATGAGCAGTTCTTC	CASSQERTSGHNEQFF
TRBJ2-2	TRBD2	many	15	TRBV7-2	TGTGCCAGCAGCTTAGCCAGCGGGGGCACCGGGGAGCTGTTTTTT	CASSLASGGTGELFF
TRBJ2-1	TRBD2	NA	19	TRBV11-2	TGTGCCAGCAGCCTAGGGACTAGCGGCCGAATCACGATGGGCAATGAGCAGTTCTTC	CASSLGTSGRITMGNEQFF
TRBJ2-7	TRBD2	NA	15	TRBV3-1	TGTGCCAGCAGCCAAGTAGCGGGAGTAGTCTACGAGCAGTACTTC	CASSQVAGVVYEQYF
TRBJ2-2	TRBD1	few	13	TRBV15	TGTGCCAATTTAAACAGGGGAACCGGGGAGCTGTTTTTT	CANLNRGTGELFF
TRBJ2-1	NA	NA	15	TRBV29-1	TGCAGCGTAAGAGGACGGCCCAGTCCCACCAATGAGCAGTTCTTC	CSVRGRPSPTNEQFF
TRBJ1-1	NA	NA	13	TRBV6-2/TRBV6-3	TGTGCCAGCAACAACGGACGGACTAGAGAAGCTTTCTTT	CASNNGRTREAFF
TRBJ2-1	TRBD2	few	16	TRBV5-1	TGCGCCAGCAGCTTGCGCAGCGGGAGTGGATACAATGAGCAGTTCTTC	CASSLRSGSGYNEQFF
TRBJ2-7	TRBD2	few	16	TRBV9	TGTGCCAGCAGCGTAGATGGGGCGGGAGGCTTGGACGAGCAGTACTTC	CASSVDGAGGLDEQYF
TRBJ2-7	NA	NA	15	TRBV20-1	TGCAGTGCTAGGGAGCTACAGTGGGGGAAATACGAGCAGTACTTC	CSARELQWGKYEQYF
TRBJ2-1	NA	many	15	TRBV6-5	TGTGCCAGCAGTTACGGCGAGCCCCGGAACAATGAGCAGTTCTTC	CASSYGEPRNNEQFF
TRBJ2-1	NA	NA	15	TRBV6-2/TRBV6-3	TGTGCCAGCAGTCCGACAGCCTTATCATACAATGAGCAGTTCTTC	CASSPTALSYNEQFF
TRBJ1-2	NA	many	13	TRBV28	TGTGCCAGCAGTTTATTGGCCTCCTATGGCTACACCTTC	CASSLLASYGYTF
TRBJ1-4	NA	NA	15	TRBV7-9	TGTGCCAGCAGCTTTGGGACCGGGGGGAATGAAAAACTGTTTTTT	CASSFGTGGNEKLFF
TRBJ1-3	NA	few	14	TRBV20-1	TGCAGTGCCGCGCGGGAGGCCTCTGGAAACACCATATATTTT	CSAAREASGNTIYF
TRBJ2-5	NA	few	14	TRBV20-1	TGCAGTGCTAGAGATCTACAGGAACTGGAGACCCAGTACTTC	CSARDLQELETQYF
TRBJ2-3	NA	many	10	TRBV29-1	TGCAGCGTTGGTACAGATACGCAGTATTTT	CSVGTDTQYF